This is a list of T cell receptor beta chains from one sample in a study of vaccination effects on CD4 cells after COVID-19. The method was immunoSEQ multiplex PCR; TCRdb's version includes in-frame clones alone and lacks a portion of them. This table has about 32,000 clones, roughly two thirds appearing once. For these TCRs, the target antigens are not known. Here the sequenced sample was CD4+ T cells from PBMCs cultured with HCoV-229E spike peptides, taken after COVID-19 vaccination. These TCRs come from a human donor who received a COVID-19 vaccine. CDR3s include the opening cysteine and the closing phenylalanine or tryptophan. The size entry is marked missing in some rows and otherwise reads once, few, many or a size class.

v_gene: TRBV5-6; abundance: few; j_gene: TRBJ1-2; CDR3aa: CASSLAGESGYTF
v_gene: TRBV5-1; abundance: once; j_gene: TRBJ2-5; CDR3aa: CASSLDPAGGHETQYF
v_gene: TRBV6-5; abundance: NA; j_gene: TRBJ2-1; CDR3aa: CASSYEQGSYNEQFF
v_gene: TRBV18; abundance: once; j_gene: TRBJ2-7; CDR3aa: CASSSLARHGEQYF
v_gene: TRBV7-8; abundance: NA; j_gene: TRBJ2-7; CDR3aa: CASSSPSGGGRHEQYF
v_gene: TRBV3-1/TRBV3-2; abundance: NA; j_gene: TRBJ2-5; CDR3aa: CASSQVPETQYF
v_gene: TRBV5-1; abundance: NA; j_gene: TRBJ1-3; CDR3aa: CASSLGHSSGNTIYF
v_gene: TRBV4-1; abundance: NA; j_gene: TRBJ1-2; CDR3aa: CASSQVNYGYTF
v_gene: TRBV19; abundance: NA; j_gene: TRBJ1-1; CDR3aa: CASSIKPAQAFF
v_gene: TRBV6-5; abundance: NA; j_gene: TRBJ2-7; CDR3aa: CASSYSGTSGTYEQYF
v_gene: TRBV7-7; abundance: NA; j_gene: TRBJ2-7; CDR3aa: CASSSGTGSSYEQYF
v_gene: TRBV7-6; abundance: NA; j_gene: TRBJ1-4; CDR3aa: CASSLEGGGDEKLFF
v_gene: TRBV3-1/TRBV3-2; abundance: NA; j_gene: TRBJ1-1; CDR3aa: CASSRGTEAFF
v_gene: TRBV19; abundance: NA; j_gene: TRBJ2-1; CDR3aa: CASSMILQGGYNEQFF
v_gene: TRBV3-1/TRBV3-2; abundance: NA; j_gene: TRBJ1-5; CDR3aa: CASSQGPGDRNQPQHF
v_gene: TRBV6-5; abundance: NA; j_gene: TRBJ2-7; CDR3aa: CASVRAYEQYF
v_gene: TRBV27; abundance: NA; j_gene: TRBJ1-6; CDR3aa: CASRYRTDHSPLHF
v_gene: TRBV3-1/TRBV3-2; abundance: NA; j_gene: TRBJ1-3; CDR3aa: CASSPVNSGNTIYF
v_gene: TRBV5-1; abundance: NA; j_gene: TRBJ2-5; CDR3aa: CASSTDRRTQYF
v_gene: TRBV5-8; abundance: NA; j_gene: TRBJ2-3; CDR3aa: CASSLSLALWDTQYF
v_gene: TRBV6-5; abundance: NA; j_gene: TRBJ2-7; CDR3aa: CASSRDFYEQYF
v_gene: TRBV7-2; abundance: NA; j_gene: TRBJ1-4; CDR3aa: CASSLFGPATNEKLFF
v_gene: TRBV10-1; abundance: NA; j_gene: TRBJ1-5; CDR3aa: CASSGTYNQPQHF
v_gene: TRBV6-5; abundance: NA; j_gene: TRBJ1-2; CDR3aa: CASSLAGNLYGYTF
v_gene: TRBV3-1/TRBV3-2; abundance: NA; j_gene: TRBJ1-3; CDR3aa: CASSQGGVSGNTIYF
v_gene: TRBV4-1; abundance: NA; j_gene: TRBJ2-7; CDR3aa: CASSRTTGKLAYEQYF
v_gene: TRBV6-5; abundance: NA; j_gene: TRBJ2-3; CDR3aa: CASSLTSTTDTQYF
v_gene: TRBV1; abundance: few; j_gene: TRBJ2-4; CDR3aa: CTSSQGSLRHRKAKNIQYF
v_gene: TRBV5-1; abundance: NA; j_gene: TRBJ2-3; CDR3aa: CASRPGQRRDTQYF
v_gene: TRBV2; abundance: few; j_gene: TRBJ1-3; CDR3aa: CASSFEGGGNTIYF
v_gene: TRBV6-5; abundance: few; j_gene: TRBJ1-2; CDR3aa: CASTPGNIYGYTF
v_gene: TRBV19; abundance: NA; j_gene: TRBJ2-1; CDR3aa: CASSIRFGSSTSNEQFF
v_gene: TRBV10-3; abundance: NA; j_gene: TRBJ1-2; CDR3aa: CAISPQQGTGYGYTF
v_gene: TRBV6-4; abundance: NA; j_gene: TRBJ2-3; CDR3aa: CASSDSTSGGADTQYF
v_gene: TRBV5-1; abundance: few; j_gene: TRBJ1-2; CDR3aa: CASSLEEGLGYTF
v_gene: TRBV3-1/TRBV3-2; abundance: few; j_gene: TRBJ1-6; CDR3aa: CASSQWRVPSHNSPLHF
v_gene: TRBV7-8; abundance: NA; j_gene: TRBJ2-4; CDR3aa: CASSLRGTGGLVDIQYF
v_gene: TRBV3-1/TRBV3-2; abundance: few; j_gene: TRBJ1-2; CDR3aa: CASSQVDREGYGYTF
v_gene: TRBV27; abundance: NA; j_gene: TRBJ1-2; CDR3aa: CASSSRQGYGYTF
v_gene: TRBV4-1; abundance: NA; j_gene: TRBJ2-2; CDR3aa: CASSHGGWANTGELFF
v_gene: TRBV6-5; abundance: NA; j_gene: TRBJ1-4; CDR3aa: CASNPSGTVREKLFF
v_gene: TRBV5-1; abundance: NA; j_gene: TRBJ1-6; CDR3aa: CASSLAQVAGSPLHF
v_gene: TRBV3-1/TRBV3-2; abundance: many; j_gene: TRBJ2-7; CDR3aa: CASSPGTSFPYEQYF
v_gene: TRBV6-6; abundance: NA; j_gene: TRBJ2-5; CDR3aa: CASRNRGGVETQYF
v_gene: TRBV5-1; abundance: once; j_gene: TRBJ1-4; CDR3aa: CASSSQGGEKLFF
v_gene: TRBV6-5; abundance: NA; j_gene: TRBJ2-1; CDR3aa: CASRPGQGAGEQFF
v_gene: TRBV12-5; abundance: NA; j_gene: TRBJ2-2; CDR3aa: CASGQLAGGNTGELFF
v_gene: TRBV19; abundance: NA; j_gene: TRBJ1-2; CDR3aa: CASFRSAGGYTF
v_gene: TRBV19; abundance: few; j_gene: TRBJ2-1; CDR3aa: CASSINPGGLDEQFF
v_gene: TRBV4-1; abundance: once; j_gene: TRBJ1-4; CDR3aa: CASSPLPAGSNEKLFF
v_gene: TRBV2; abundance: NA; j_gene: TRBJ1-2; CDR3aa: CADSSPGYTF
v_gene: TRBV7-9; abundance: NA; j_gene: TRBJ1-2; CDR3aa: CASSLVRFRENGYTF
v_gene: TRBV7-9; abundance: NA; j_gene: TRBJ2-5; CDR3aa: CASSFPLRGQETQYF